The source of this TCR beta chain is a study of blood T cell dynamics during melanoma immunotherapy. Data came from immunoSEQ multiplex PCR; TCRdb stores just in-frame clones and leaves some out. The sample lists roughly 16,000 clones, approximately 94% occurring once. Time point given: week 3, after first cycle of checkpoint inhibitor. V shed 0 bases and J 3 bases; nucleotides not matched to a gene: 1. Germline lookup yields CDR1 SGHDT and CDR2 YYEEEE. This CDR3 has 14 residues. Source: effector memory CD8+ T cells from blood, taken from a patient treated with checkpoint blockade. The sequence derives from a human donor with melanoma. The chain joins TRBV5-6 to TRBJ1-2, with 8 bases fitting TRBD1. The CDR3 sequence is CASSLGQGYYGYTF. The CDR3, as DNA: TGTGCCAGCAGCTTGGGACAGGGGTACTATGGCTACACCTTC.